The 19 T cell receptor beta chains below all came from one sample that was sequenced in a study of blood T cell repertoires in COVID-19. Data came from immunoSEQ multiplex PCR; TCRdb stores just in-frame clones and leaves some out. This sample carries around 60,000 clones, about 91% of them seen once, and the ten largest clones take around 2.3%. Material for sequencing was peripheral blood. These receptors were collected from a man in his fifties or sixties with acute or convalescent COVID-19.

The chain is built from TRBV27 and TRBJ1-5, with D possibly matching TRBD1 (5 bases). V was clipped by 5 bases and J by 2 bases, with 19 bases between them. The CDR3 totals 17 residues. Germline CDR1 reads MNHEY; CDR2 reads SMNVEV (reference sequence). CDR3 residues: CASSPQGGGDGNQPQHF. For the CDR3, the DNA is TGTGCCAGCAGTCCCCAAGGTGGGGGGGATGGCAATCAGCCCCAGCATTTT.

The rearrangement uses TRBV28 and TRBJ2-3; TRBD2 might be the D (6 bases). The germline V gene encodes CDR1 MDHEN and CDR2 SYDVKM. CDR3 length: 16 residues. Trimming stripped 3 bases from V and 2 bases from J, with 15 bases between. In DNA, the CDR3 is TGTGCCAGCAGTTTTAGGAGGGGAAGGGCCACAGATACGCAGTATTTT. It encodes CASSFRRGRATDTQYF.

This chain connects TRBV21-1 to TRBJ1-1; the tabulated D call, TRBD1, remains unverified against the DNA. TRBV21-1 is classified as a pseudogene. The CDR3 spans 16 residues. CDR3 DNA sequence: TGTGCCAGCAGTTCCCTTGTTGGGACAGTGAACACTGAAGCTTTCTTT. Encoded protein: CASSSLVGTVNTEAFF.

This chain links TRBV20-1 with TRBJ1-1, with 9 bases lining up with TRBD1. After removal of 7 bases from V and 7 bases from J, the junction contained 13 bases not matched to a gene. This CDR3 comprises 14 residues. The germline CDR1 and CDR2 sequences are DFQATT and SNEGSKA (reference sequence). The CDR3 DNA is TGCAGTGTTAGTGGACAGGGGAAGGGGCATGAAGCTTTCTTT. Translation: CSVSGQGKGHEAFF.

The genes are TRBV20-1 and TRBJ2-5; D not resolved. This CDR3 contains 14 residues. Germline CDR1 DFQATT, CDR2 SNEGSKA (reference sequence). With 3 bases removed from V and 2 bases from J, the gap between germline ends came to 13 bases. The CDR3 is CSASSNGVQETQYF. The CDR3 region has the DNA TGCAGTGCTAGTTCTAACGGTGTTCAAGAGACCCAGTACTTC.

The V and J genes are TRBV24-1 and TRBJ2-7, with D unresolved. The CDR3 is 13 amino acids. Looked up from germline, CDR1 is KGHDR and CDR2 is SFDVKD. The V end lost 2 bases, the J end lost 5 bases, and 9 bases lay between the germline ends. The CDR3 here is CATSDSLIHEQYF. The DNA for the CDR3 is TGTGCCACCAGTGATTCCCTAATCCACGAGCAGTACTTC.

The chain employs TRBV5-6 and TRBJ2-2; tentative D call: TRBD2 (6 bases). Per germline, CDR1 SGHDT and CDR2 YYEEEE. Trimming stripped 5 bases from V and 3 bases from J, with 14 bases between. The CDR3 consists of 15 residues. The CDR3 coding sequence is TGTGCCAGCAGAACCGGGACTGGAGACACCGGGGAGCTGTTTTTT. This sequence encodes CASRTGTGDTGELFF.

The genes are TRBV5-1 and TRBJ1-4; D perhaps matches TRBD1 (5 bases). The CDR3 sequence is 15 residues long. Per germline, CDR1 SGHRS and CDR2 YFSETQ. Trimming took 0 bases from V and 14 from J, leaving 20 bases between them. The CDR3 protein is CASSLAGRTGSPLFF. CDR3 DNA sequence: TGCGCCAGCAGCTTGGCAGGGCGGACGGGCAGTCCTCTGTTTTTT.

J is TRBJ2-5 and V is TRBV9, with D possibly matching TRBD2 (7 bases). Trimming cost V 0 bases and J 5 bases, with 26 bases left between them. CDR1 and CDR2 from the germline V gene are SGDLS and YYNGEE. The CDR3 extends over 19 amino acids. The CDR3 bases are TGTGCCAGCAGCGTAGGGGGGGGCGTCGGCCCCGGAACGAGGGAGACCCAGTACTTC. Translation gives CASSVGGGVGPGTRETQYF. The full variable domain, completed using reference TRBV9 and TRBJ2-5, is DSGVTQTPKHLITATGQRVTLRCSPRSGDLSVYWYQQSLDQGLQFLIQYYNGEERAKGNILERFSAQQFPDLHSELNLSSLELGDSALYFCASSVGGGVGPGTRETQYFGPGTRLLVL.

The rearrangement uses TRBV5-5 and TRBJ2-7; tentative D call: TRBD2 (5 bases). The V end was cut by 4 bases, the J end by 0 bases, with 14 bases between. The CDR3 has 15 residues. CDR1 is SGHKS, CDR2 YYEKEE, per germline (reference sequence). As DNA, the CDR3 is TGTGCCAGCAGCCTGAGAGGGTCTAGCTCCTACGAGCAGTACTTC. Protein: CASSLRGSSSYEQYF.

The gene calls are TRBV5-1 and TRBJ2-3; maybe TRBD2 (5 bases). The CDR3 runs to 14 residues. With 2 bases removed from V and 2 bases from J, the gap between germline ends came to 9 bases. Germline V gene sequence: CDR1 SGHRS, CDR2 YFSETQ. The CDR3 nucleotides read TGCGCCAGCAGCTTAGCGGATTTCACAGATACGCAGTATTTT. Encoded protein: CASSLADFTDTQYF.

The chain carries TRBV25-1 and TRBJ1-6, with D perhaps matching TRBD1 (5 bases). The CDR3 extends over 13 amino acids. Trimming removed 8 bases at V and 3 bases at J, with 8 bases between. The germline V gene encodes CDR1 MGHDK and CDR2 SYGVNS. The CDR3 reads CASRRDYNSPLHF. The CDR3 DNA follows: TGTGCCAGCCGCAGGGACTATAATTCACCCCTCCACTTT.

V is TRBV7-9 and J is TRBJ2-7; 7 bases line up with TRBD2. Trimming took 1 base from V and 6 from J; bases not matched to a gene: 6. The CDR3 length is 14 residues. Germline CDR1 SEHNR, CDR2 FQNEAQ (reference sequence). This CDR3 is CASSLGREKGEQYF. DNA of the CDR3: TGTGCCAGCAGCTTAGGGCGGGAGAAGGGCGAGCAGTACTTC.

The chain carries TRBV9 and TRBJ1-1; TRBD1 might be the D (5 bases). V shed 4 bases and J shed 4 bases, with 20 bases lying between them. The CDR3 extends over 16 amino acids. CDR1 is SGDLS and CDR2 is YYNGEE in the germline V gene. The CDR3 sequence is CASSPASSRRGTEAFF. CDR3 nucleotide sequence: TGTGCCAGCAGCCCCGCTTCGTCTCGGAGGGGCACTGAAGCTTTCTTT.

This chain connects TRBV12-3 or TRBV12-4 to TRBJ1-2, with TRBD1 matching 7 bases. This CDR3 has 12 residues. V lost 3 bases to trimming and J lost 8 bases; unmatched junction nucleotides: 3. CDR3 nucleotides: TGTGCCAGCAGTTTGGGACAGCACGGCTACACCTTC. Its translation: CASSLGQHGYTF.

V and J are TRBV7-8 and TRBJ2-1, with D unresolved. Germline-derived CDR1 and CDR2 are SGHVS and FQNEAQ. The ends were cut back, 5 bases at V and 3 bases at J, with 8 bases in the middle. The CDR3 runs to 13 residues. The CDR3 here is CASSPASYNEQFF. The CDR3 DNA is TGTGCCAGCAGCCCAGCCAGCTACAATGAGCAGTTCTTC. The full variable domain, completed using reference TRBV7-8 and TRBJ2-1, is GAGVSQSPRYKVAKRGQDVALRCDPISGHVSLFWYQQALGQGPEFLTYFQNEAQLDKSGLPSDRFFAERPEGSVSTLKIQRTQQEDSAVYLCASSPASYNEQFFGPGTRLTVL.

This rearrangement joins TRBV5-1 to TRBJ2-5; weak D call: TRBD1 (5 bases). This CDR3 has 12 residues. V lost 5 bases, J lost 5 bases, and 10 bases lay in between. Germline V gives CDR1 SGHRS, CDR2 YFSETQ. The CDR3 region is CASRQGWETQYF. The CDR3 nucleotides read TGCGCCAGCAGGCAGGGATGGGAGACCCAGTACTTC.

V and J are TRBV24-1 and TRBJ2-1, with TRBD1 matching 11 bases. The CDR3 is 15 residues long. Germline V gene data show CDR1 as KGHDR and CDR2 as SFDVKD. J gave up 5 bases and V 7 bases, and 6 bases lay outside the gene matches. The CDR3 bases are TGTGCCACCAGGGGCGGGACAGGGGGAAACAATGAGCAGTTCTTC. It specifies CATRGGTGGNNEQFF.

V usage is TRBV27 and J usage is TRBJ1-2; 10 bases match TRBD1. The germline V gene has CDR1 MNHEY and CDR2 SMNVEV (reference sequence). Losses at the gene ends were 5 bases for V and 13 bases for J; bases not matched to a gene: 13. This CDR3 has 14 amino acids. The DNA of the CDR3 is TGTGCCAGCAGTCCCTCCGCGCGACAGGGGGCAGTCACCTTC. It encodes CASSPSARQGAVTF.